This note documents a single T cell receptor (beta chain) sequence. Trimming at V came to 2 bases and at J to 6 bases, leaving 8 bases not matched to a gene. The germline V gene has CDR1 SGDLS and CDR2 YYNGEE. The CDR3 has 17 residues. The entry originates in a study of technical replicates of blood from a few donors. Produced via immunoSEQ multiplex PCR; TCRdb's table is partial and in-frame only. This sample carries around 100,000 clones, 95% of them seen once, and the ten largest clones take roughly 0.34%. The sequencing input was T cells isolated from PBMCs. The rearrangement joins TRBV9 to TRBJ2-2; 12 nucleotides line up with TRBD2. The sequence came from a human donor in good health. DNA for the CDR3: TGTGCCAGCAGCGTGACTAGCGGGAGCTTGGTGCCCGGGGAGCTGTTTTTT. Translated: CASSVTSGSLVPGELFF.